Following are 30 T cell receptor beta chains from one sample sequenced in a study of Graves' ophthalmopathy and Graves' hyperthyroidism. Using RNA transcripts, the TCR beta CDR3 regions were amplified. The library came from an HTBI-primed first-round RT-PCR and a second-round multiplex PCR. TCRdb re-called the multiplex PCR reads through MiXCR, storing one row per CDR3 protein. The data contain around 400,000 distinct CDR3 sequences, around 17% of them seen just once; the ten biggest clones take up 1.6%. The material sequenced was peripheral blood. All receptors come from a woman aged 18-29 years with Graves' ophthalmopathy.

This clonotype was seen at least ten times. The rearrangement uses TRBV6-5 and TRBJ1-1, with TRBD1 identical over 9 bases. The CDR3 is 15 amino acids. V gave up 5 bases and J gave up 2 bases; unmatched junction bases: 6. Looked up from germline, CDR1 is MNHEY and CDR2 is SVGAGI. DNA of the CDR3: TGTGCCAGCAGTCGCTGGGGACAGGGAAACACTGAAGCTTTCTTT. Its translation is CASSRWGQGNTEAFF.

This clonotype has more than one count but fewer than ten. The chain combines TRBV12-3 or TRBV12-4 with TRBJ1-3; no firm D call. The CDR3 is 13 residues long. Trimming took 3 bases from V and 3 from J, leaving 6 bases between them. In DNA form, the CDR3 reads TGTGCCAGCAGTTTTGTCGTTGGAAACACCATATATTTT. Protein: CASSFVVGNTIYF.

This clonotype was observed many times. This rearrangement joins TRBV29-1 to TRBJ1-1; 8 bases fit TRBD1. This CDR3 spans 12 amino acids. Germline V gene lookup returns CDR1 SQVTM and CDR2 ANQGSEA. V trimming: 8 bases; J trimming: 11 bases; junction bases outside the gene matches: 13. CDR3 loop: CSTLTGAGEAFF. CDR3 sequence (DNA): TGCAGCACTCTGACAGGGGCGGGTGAGGCTTTCTTT. Based on the CDR3 plus reference TRBV29-1 and TRBJ1-1, the full variable domain is SAVISQKPSRDICQRGTSLTIQCQVDSQVTMMFWYRQQPGQSLTLIATANQGSEATYESGFVIDKFPISRPNLTFSTLTVSNMSPEDSSIYLCSTLTGAGEAFFGQGTRLTVV.

This clonotype was seen at least ten times. The CDR3, as DNA: TGTGCCAGCATATGGGGTGGCGATAGCAATCAGCCCCAGCATTTT. Translating gives CASIWGGDSNQPQHF. This chain connects TRBV6-5 to TRBJ1-5, with D unresolved. V lost 7 bases, J lost 0 bases, and 13 bases lay in between. Germline V gives CDR1 MNHEY, CDR2 SVGAGI. This CDR3 spans 15 amino acids.

This clonotype was found many times. The V gene is TRBV20-1, the J gene TRBJ2-7, with a weak D call TRBD1 (5 bases). The CDR3 runs to 15 residues. Trimming took 2 bases from V and 1 from J, leaving 15 bases between them. The V gene's germline CDR1 is DFQATT and CDR2 SNEGSKA (reference sequence). CDR3 sequence: CSARFLQGESYEQYF. The CDR3 DNA reads as TGCAGTGCTAGATTTCTCCAGGGTGAGTCCTACGAGCAGTACTTC.

Many counts were recorded for this clonotype. The chain combines TRBV28 with TRBJ2-7; TRBD2 matches 7 bases. Germline V lookup: CDR1 MDHEN, CDR2 SYDVKM. The CDR3 is 14 amino acids. V shed 7 bases and J 7 bases; nucleotides not matched to a gene: 13. CDR3 loop: CASTRAGLGLEQYF. The CDR3 DNA is TGTGCCAGCACCAGAGCGGGGCTCGGGCTAGAGCAGTACTTC.

V usage is TRBV12-3 or TRBV12-4 and J usage is TRBJ2-7; a weak D match, TRBD1 (6 bases). The CDR3 sequence is 18 residues long. The ends were cut back, 3 bases at V and 1 base at J, with 22 bases in the middle. The CDR3 spells CASSFGRGVLRFSYEQYF. The CDR3 nucleotides are TGTGCCAGCAGTTTTGGCAGGGGTGTATTACGGTTTTCCTACGAGCAGTACTTC.

This clonotype was found many times. This rearrangement joins TRBV7-9 to TRBJ2-5; a weak D match, TRBD1 (5 bases). This CDR3 is built from 14 residues. V gave up 4 bases and J gave up 0 bases, with 9 bases separating them. CDR1 is SEHNR and CDR2 is FQNEAQ in the germline V gene (reference sequence). The DNA of the CDR3 is TGTGCCAGCAGCTCCACCAGGGACCAAGAGACCCAGTACTTC. Encoded protein: CASSSTRDQETQYF.

This clonotype was detected ten times or more. The rearrangement joins TRBV6-5 to TRBJ2-5; no clear D. Between the trimmed V and J ends, which lost 1 base and 2 bases, there was a span of 5 bases. Germline V CDR1 and CDR2: MNHEY, SVGAGI. The CDR3 is made up of 13 amino acids. The CDR3 coding sequence is TGTGCCAGCAGTTACTACGGACAAGAGACCCAGTACTTC. Its translation is CASSYYGQETQYF.

There are many counts of this clonotype. V usage is TRBV28 and J usage is TRBJ1-5; D is possibly TRBD1 (6 bases). The V and J ends lost 5 bases and 2 bases respectively, with 13 bases between them. Germline lookup yields CDR1 MDHEN and CDR2 SYDVKM. This CDR3 contains 15 residues. In DNA form, the CDR3 reads TGTGCCAGCAGTCTCTCGGACAGACGCAATCAGCCCCAGCATTTT. Its translation is CASSLSDRRNQPQHF.

The sample holds many counts of this clonotype. The rearrangement uses TRBV12-3 or TRBV12-4 and TRBJ2-7; TRBD1 matches 9 bases. CDR3 length equals 14 residues. V lost 7 bases, J lost 2 bases, and 6 bases stayed unmatched. This CDR3 is CASTLDRGPYEQYF. CDR3 nucleotide sequence: TGTGCCAGCACTTTGGACAGGGGCCCCTACGAGCAGTACTTC.

The rearrangement joins TRBV30 to TRBJ1-5; 8 nucleotides align to TRBD1. The CDR3 length is 13 residues. Germline values: CDR1 GTSNPN, CDR2 SVGIG (reference sequence). V shed 4 bases, J shed 4 bases, and the junction held 3 bases outside the gene matches. CDR3 protein: CAWTGGLNQPQHF. Here the CDR3 DNA reads TGTGCCTGGACAGGGGGCTTGAATCAGCCCCAGCATTTT.

This clonotype was counted many times. This chain connects TRBV6-2 or TRBV6-3 to TRBJ2-3, with 10 bases matching TRBD2. CDR3 length equals 17 residues. Germline CDR1 and CDR2: MNHEY and SVGEGT. V lost 6 bases to trimming and J lost 2 bases; unmatched junction nucleotides: 11. The CDR3 protein is CASSPEGLARYTDTQYF. In DNA form, the CDR3 reads TGTGCCAGCAGCCCTGAGGGACTAGCGCGATACACAGATACGCAGTATTTT.

This clonotype has only a few counts. V and J are TRBV6-1 and TRBJ1-5; D call uncertain. The germline gives CDR1 MNHNS, CDR2 SASEGT. This CDR3 region has 14 residues. V lost 1 base, J lost 4 bases, and 8 bases lay in between. The CDR3 bases are TGTGCCAGCAGTGAAGTTTGGGGAAATCAGCCCCAGCATTTT. Translated, it gives CASSEVWGNQPQHF.

This clonotype has ten or more counts. The chain is built from TRBV7-2 and TRBJ2-5, with D tentatively TRBD2 (5 bases). This CDR3 comprises 14 residues. V shed 1 base and J shed 5 bases, with 11 bases lying between them. Germline values: CDR1 SGHTA, CDR2 FQGNSA. Here the CDR3 DNA reads TGTGCCAGCAGCTTAGGGCGGGCGAGGGAGACCCAGTACTTC. Protein sequence: CASSLGRARETQYF. The full variable domain, completed using reference TRBV7-2 and TRBJ2-5, is GAGVSQSPSNKVTEKGKDVELRCDPISGHTALYWYRQSLGQGLEFLIYFQGNSAPDKSGLPSDRFSAERTGGSVSTLTIQRTQQEDSAVYLCASSLGRARETQYFGPGTRLLVL.

This clonotype was recorded many times. One end of the junction does not line up with germline, which may come from a read error. This sequence joins TRBV12-3 or TRBV12-4 and TRBJ1-1; tentative D call: TRBD1 (5 bases). The CDR3 covers 16 residues. The CDR3 DNA reads as TGTGCCGGCAGGAACGGGGGGAGGACGGTTCACACTGAAGCTTTCTTT. Protein sequence: CAGRNGGRTVHTEAFF.

The chain combines TRBV12-3 or TRBV12-4 with TRBJ2-7; D is perhaps TRBD1 (6 bases). This CDR3 has 15 amino acids. Trimming pared 4 bases from V and 0 bases from J, leaving 13 bases between. CDR3 sequence: CASSSPRDTSYEQYF. In DNA, the CDR3 is TGTGCCAGCAGTTCCCCCCGGGACACCTCCTACGAGCAGTACTTC.

The gene calls are TRBV15 and TRBJ2-7, with a weak D call TRBD1 (7 bases). The CDR3 contains 14 residues. Trimming pared 3 bases from V and 2 bases from J, leaving 11 bases between. The germline gives CDR1 LNHNV, CDR2 YYDKDF (reference sequence). For the CDR3, the DNA is TGTGCCACCAGCAGCGCAGGGGGGACCTACGAGCAGTACTTC. It specifies CATSSAGGTYEQYF.

This clonotype was counted ten times or more. V is TRBV11-2 and J is TRBJ1-1, with D tentatively TRBD1 (5 bases). Per the germline V gene, CDR1 is SGHAT and CDR2 is FQNNGV. Trimming removed 6 bases from V and 0 bases from J, with 14 bases in between. This CDR3 is 15 amino acids long. The DNA of the CDR3 is TGTGCCAGCAGTCCCGTGAAGGGGCTGAACACTGAAGCTTTCTTT. Its translation: CASSPVKGLNTEAFF.

The gene calls are TRBV20-1 and TRBJ2-4; D possibly corresponds to TRBD2 (7 bases). Germline-derived CDR1 and CDR2 are DFQATT and SNEGSKA (reference sequence). Trimming stripped 6 bases from V and 0 bases from J, with 24 bases between. The CDR3 is 18 residues long. The CDR3 here is CSATRGRGGREAKNIQYF. CDR3 nucleotide sequence: TGCAGTGCCACCCGGGGAAGGGGGGGCCGAGAAGCCAAAAACATTCAGTACTTC.

This clonotype was recorded many times. The chain joins TRBV27 to TRBJ2-2; 8 positions agree with TRBD1. The germline V gene encodes CDR1 MNHEY and CDR2 SMNVEV (reference sequence). The CDR3 contains 16 residues. V was clipped by 4 bases and J by 4 bases; unmatched bases: 8. This CDR3 is CASSSTGDRPTGELFF. The DNA for the CDR3 is TGTGCCAGCAGTTCAACCGGGGACAGGCCCACCGGGGAGCTGTTTTTT.

This clonotype was observed a few times. The V and J genes are TRBV12-3 or TRBV12-4 and TRBJ1-5; the match to TRBD1 covers 8 bases. The CDR3 covers 16 residues. With V trimmed by 3 bases and J by 5 bases, 9 bases remained unmatched. The CDR3 region has the DNA TGTGCCAGCAGTTTCGGGACAGGAGGTAGGGATCAGCCCCAGCATTTT. It is translated as CASSFGTGGRDQPQHF.

The table lists this clonotype with many counts. The CDR3 region has the DNA TGTGCCAGCAGTTTCCAGGGACCTTCGTTTGGCGAGACCCAGTACTTC. It specifies CASSFQGPSFGETQYF. The chain has TRBV28 and TRBJ2-5; D possibly matches TRBD1 or TRBD2 (5 bases each). The V end lost 3 bases, the J end lost 5 bases, and 19 bases lay between the germline ends. CDR3 length: 16 residues. In germline, CDR1 is MDHEN, CDR2 SYDVKM. The variable domain in full, with the rest retrieved from reference TRBV28 and TRBJ2-5, is DVKVTQSSRYLVKRTGEKVFLECVQDMDHENMFWYRQDPGLGLRLIYFSYDVKMKEKGDIPEGYSVSREKKERFSLILESASTNQTSMYLCASSFQGPSFGETQYFGPGTRLLVL.

This clonotype was recorded many times. One junction end disagrees with the germline gene, perhaps due to a read error. This CDR3 is CASSYDSGATGELFF. The CDR3 DNA follows: TGTGCTAGCAGCTACGACAGTGGGGCCACCGGGGAGCTGTTTTTT. The V and J genes are TRBV7-7 and TRBJ2-2, with D perhaps TRBD1 (5 bases). The CDR3 is made up of 15 amino acids. CDR1 and CDR2 (germline): SSHAT, FNYEAQ (reference sequence).

This clonotype was observed at least ten times. J is TRBJ1-2 and V is TRBV24-1; D is uncertain. The CDR3 is made up of 13 amino acids. V dropped 1 base and J dropped 7 bases, with 9 bases sitting between them. CDR1 is KGHDR and CDR2 is SFDVKD in the germline V gene. The CDR3 nucleotides read TGTGCCACCAGTGATTTAATCTGGGGTGGCTACACCTTC. Amino acid sequence: CATSDLIWGGYTF.

V usage is TRBV7-2 and J usage is TRBJ2-5; TRBD2 matches at 9 bases. CDR1 and CDR2 (germline): SGHTA, FQGNSA. This CDR3 spans 15 amino acids. Trimming removed 1 base from V and 5 bases from J; junction bases left unmatched: 5. This chain's CDR3 is CASSLGSGSWETQYF. In DNA, the CDR3 is TGTGCCAGCAGCTTAGGTAGCGGGAGTTGGGAGACCCAGTACTTC.

This clonotype has ten or more counts. The J gene is TRBJ2-2, the V gene TRBV6-2 or TRBV6-3; D is undetermined. The V end lost 4 bases, the J end lost 4 bases, and 4 bases lay between the germline ends. This CDR3 has 12 residues. Germline V gene lookup returns CDR1 MNHEY and CDR2 SVGEGT. The CDR3 DNA reads TGTGCCAGCAGTTTCCTCACCGGGGAGCTGTTTTTT. It encodes CASSFLTGELFF.

This clonotype occurred many times. This rearrangement joins TRBV6-1 to TRBJ2-7; D is unclear. The CDR3 contains 12 residues. V gave up 2 bases and J gave up 6 bases, with 8 bases separating them. The germline CDR1 and CDR2 sequences are MNHNS and SASEGT. The CDR3 bases are TGTGCCAGCAGTGAATCCCGTCGCGAGCAGTACTTC. Translated, it gives CASSESRREQYF.

This clonotype was seen repeatedly, ten times or more. J is TRBJ1-2 and V is TRBV12-3 or TRBV12-4; 11 bases map to TRBD1. J lost 1 base, V lost 8 bases, and 3 bases had no gene match. The CDR3 spans 14 residues. DNA for the CDR3: TGTGCCAGCGGACAGGGGGCAATTAACTATGGCTACACCTTC. Its protein product is CASGQGAINYGYTF.

Turning to this clonotype: A much larger clone differs from this one at a single base, so this may be a read error. This chain joins TRBV28 and TRBJ2-5; D perhaps matches TRBD2 (6 bases). This CDR3 has 14 amino acids. Germline assignment: CDR1 MDHEN and CDR2 SYDVKM. CDR3 nucleotides: TGTGCCAGCAATCCGGGGGTCGTCCAAGAGACCCGGTACTTC. It codes for CASNPGVVQETRYF.